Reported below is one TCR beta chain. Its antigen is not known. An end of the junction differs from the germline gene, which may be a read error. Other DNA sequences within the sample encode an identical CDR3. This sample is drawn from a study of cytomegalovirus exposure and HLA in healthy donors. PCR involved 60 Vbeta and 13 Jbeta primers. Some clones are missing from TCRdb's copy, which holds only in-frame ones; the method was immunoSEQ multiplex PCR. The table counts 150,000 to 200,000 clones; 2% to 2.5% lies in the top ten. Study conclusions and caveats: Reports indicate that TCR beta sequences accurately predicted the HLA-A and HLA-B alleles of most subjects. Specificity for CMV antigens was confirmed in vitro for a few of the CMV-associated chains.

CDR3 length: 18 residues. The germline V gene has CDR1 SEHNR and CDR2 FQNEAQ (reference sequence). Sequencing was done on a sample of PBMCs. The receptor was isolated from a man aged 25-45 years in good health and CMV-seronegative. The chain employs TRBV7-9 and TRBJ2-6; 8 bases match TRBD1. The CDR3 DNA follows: TGTGCCAGCAGCGCGGGACAGGTCTCCTACTCTGGGGCCAATGTCCTGACTTTC. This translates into CASSAGQVSYSGANVLTF.